The entry that follows covers one TCR beta chain sequence. Its antigen is unknown. This sample stems from a study of monozygotic twins with inflammatory bowel disease. Study-level results: IBD patients share fewer clonotypes with other people than healthy twins do, especially with disease activity.

Addition of UMIs with a 6-nucleotide sample barcode was achieved by template switching. TCRdb reprocessed the 5' RACE reads and keeps a single row for each CDR3 protein, giving no DNA. The table lists about 210,000 distinct CDR3 sequences. From germline, CDR1 is SGHRS and CDR2 YFSETQ. The CDR3 is 16 residues long. The chain joins TRBV5-1 to TRBJ2-2; TCRdb proposes TRBD1, but this gene call is untestable without DNA. The source material was blood. The clonotype originates from a human donor with ulcerative colitis or Crohn's disease, or a healthy co-twin of an affected twin (not recorded which). CDR3 residues: CASSVLTGIETRELFF.